The subject of this entry is one TCR beta chain. The antigen remains unidentified. The data are from a study of Ad26.COV2.S vaccination and SARS-CoV-2 variants. Study findings and constraints: Breadth measured for non-spike TCRs was similar across vaccine and placebo recipients. Marked by substantial breadth, spike-specific CD8+ and CD4+ T cell responses were reportedly seen after vaccination. Analyses of TCR breadth and depth may have underestimated total T cell responses.

CDR1 SGDLS and CDR2 YYNGEE come from the germline V gene. The length of the CDR3 is 16 residues. V was trimmed by 0 bases and J by 0 bases, leaving 7 bases between them. Only in-frame clones appear in the TCRdb table, and some are missing; sequencing was by immunoSEQ multiplex PCR. The sample contains over 110,000 clones, roughly 89% of which appear only once. This sequence joins TRBV9 and TRBJ2-6; D tentatively fits TRBD1 or TRBD2 (6 bases each). The clonotype was recovered from a human donor who had recovered from COVID-19. The source material was peripheral blood, sampled after recovery from COVID-19. The chain's CDR3 is CASSVGGASGANVLTF. DNA for the CDR3: TGTGCCAGCAGCGTAGGGGGGGCCTCTGGGGCCAACGTCCTGACTTTC.